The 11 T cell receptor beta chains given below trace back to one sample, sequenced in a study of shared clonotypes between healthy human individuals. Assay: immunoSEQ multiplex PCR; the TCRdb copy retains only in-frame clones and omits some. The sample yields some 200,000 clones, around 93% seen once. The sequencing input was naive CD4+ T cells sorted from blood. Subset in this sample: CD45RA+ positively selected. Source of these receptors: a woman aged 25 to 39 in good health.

CDR3 protein: CASSRLAGGRNEQFF. The CDR3 region has the DNA TGTGCCAGCAGCCGACTAGCGGGTGGCAGGAATGAGCAGTTCTTC. The rearrangement joins TRBV7-9 to TRBJ2-1; 10 bases are a match to TRBD2. Looked up from germline, CDR1 is SEHNR and CDR2 is FQNEAQ (reference sequence). V lost 5 bases, J lost 7 bases, and 8 bases stayed unmatched. The CDR3 loop spans 15 amino acids.

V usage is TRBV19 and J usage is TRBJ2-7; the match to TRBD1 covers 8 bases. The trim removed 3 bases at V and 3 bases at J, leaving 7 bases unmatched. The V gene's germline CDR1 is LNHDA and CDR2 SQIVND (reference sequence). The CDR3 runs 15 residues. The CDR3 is CASSIKGTGFYEQYF. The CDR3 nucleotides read TGTGCCAGTAGTATTAAAGGGACAGGCTTCTACGAGCAGTACTTC. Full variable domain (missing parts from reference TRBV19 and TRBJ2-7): DGGITQSPKYLFRKEGQNVTLSCEQNLNHDAMYWYRQDPGQGLRLIYYSQIVNDFQKGDIAEGYSVSREKKESFPLTVTSAQKNPTAFYLCASSIKGTGFYEQYFGPGTRLTVT.

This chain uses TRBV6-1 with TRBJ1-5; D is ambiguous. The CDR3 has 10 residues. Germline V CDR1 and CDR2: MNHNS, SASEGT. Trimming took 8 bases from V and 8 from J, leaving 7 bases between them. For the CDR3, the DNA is TGTGCCAGCGCCATTAAGCCCCAGCATTTT. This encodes CASAIKPQHF.

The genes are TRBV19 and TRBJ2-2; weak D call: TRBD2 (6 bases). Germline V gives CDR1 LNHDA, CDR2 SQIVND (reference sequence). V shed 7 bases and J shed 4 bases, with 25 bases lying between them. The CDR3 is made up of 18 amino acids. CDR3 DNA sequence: TGTGCCAGTACCCCGCTCTGGGGAACCGGGACTTCCACCGGGGAGCTGTTTTTT. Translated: CASTPLWGTGTSTGELFF.

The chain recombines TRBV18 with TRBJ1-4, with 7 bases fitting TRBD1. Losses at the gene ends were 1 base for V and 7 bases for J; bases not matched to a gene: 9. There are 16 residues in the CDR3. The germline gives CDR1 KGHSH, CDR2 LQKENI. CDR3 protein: CASSPQSQGGSEKLFF. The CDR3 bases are TGTGCCAGCTCACCACAGTCCCAGGGGGGAAGTGAAAAACTGTTTTTT.

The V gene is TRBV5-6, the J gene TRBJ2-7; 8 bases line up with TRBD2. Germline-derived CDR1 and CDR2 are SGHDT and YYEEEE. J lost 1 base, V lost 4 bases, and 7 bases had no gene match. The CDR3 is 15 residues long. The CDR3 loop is CASSTLADMSYEQYF. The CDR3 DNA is TGTGCCAGCAGCACACTAGCGGATATGTCCTACGAGCAGTACTTC.

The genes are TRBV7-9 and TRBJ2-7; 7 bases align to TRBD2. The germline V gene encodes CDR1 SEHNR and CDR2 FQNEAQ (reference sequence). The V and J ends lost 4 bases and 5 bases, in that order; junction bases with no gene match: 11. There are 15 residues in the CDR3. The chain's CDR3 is CASSSGAGTIDEQYF. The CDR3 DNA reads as TGTGCCAGCAGCTCCGGAGCGGGAACAATCGACGAGCAGTACTTC.

The CDR3 DNA reads TGTGCCAGCAGCCAATCCTGGGGGGCTAACACTGAAGCTTTCTTT. It specifies CASSQSWGANTEAFF. This chain joins TRBV16 and TRBJ1-1; weak D call: TRBD1 (6 bases). CDR1 and CDR2 (germline): KGHSY, FQNENV. This CDR3 comprises 15 residues. V was pared by 0 bases and J by 2 bases, with 10 bases between. The whole variable domain, remainder taken from reference TRBV16 and TRBJ1-1, is GEEVAQTPKHLVRGEGQKAKLYCAPIKGHSYVFWYQQVLKNEFKFLISFQNENVFDETGMPKERFSAKCLPNSPCSLEIQATKLEDSAVYFCASSQSWGANTEAFFGQGTRLTVV.

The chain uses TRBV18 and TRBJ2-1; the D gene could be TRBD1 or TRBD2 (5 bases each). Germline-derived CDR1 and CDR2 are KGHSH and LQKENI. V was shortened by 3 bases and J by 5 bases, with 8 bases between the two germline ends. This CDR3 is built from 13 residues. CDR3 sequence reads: CASSPGDDNEQFF. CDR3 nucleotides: TGTGCCAGCTCACCCGGGGACGACAATGAGCAGTTCTTC.

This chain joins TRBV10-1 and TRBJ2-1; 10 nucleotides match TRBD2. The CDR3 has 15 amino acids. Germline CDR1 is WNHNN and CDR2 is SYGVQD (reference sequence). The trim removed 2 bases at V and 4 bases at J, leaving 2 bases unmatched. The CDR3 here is CASSETSGKYNEQFF. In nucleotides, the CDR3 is TGCGCCAGCAGTGAGACTAGCGGGAAGTACAATGAGCAGTTCTTC.

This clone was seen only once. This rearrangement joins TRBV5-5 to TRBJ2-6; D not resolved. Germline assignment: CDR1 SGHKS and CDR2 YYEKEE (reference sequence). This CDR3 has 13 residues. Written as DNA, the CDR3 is TGTGCTTCGACGGTCTCTGGGGCCAACGTCCTGACTTTC. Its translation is CASTVSGANVLTF.